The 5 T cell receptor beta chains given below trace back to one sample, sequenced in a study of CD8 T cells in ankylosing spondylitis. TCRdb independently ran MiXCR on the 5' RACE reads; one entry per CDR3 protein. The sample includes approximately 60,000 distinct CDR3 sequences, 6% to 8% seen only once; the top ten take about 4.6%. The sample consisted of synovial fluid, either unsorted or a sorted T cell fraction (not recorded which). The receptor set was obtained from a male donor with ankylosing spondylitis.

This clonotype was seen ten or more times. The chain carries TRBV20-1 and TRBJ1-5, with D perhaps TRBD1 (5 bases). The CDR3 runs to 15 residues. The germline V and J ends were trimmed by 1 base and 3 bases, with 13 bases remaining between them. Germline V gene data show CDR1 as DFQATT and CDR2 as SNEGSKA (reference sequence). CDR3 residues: CSARVRGGDNQPQHF. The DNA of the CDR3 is TGCAGTGCTAGAGTTCGGGGCGGGGACAATCAGCCCCAGCATTTT.

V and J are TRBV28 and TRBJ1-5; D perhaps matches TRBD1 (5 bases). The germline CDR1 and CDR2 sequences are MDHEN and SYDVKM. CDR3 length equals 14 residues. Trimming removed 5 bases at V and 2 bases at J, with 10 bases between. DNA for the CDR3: TGTGCCAGCAGTCGGGGGTTTGGCAATCAGCCCCAGCATTTT. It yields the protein CASSRGFGNQPQHF.

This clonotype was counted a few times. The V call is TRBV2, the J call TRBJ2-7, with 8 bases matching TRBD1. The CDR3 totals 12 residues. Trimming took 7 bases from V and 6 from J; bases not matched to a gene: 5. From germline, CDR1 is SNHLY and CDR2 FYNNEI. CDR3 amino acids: CASKTDRAEQYF. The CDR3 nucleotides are TGTGCCAGCAAGACGGACAGGGCCGAGCAGTACTTC.

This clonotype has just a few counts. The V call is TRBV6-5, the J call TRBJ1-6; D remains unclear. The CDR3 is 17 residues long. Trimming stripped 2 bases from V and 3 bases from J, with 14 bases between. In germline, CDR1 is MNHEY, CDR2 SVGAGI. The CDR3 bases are TGTGCCAGCAGTTACGGTTCCAATCTCCTCTATAATTCACCCCTCCACTTT. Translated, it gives CASSYGSNLLYNSPLHF.

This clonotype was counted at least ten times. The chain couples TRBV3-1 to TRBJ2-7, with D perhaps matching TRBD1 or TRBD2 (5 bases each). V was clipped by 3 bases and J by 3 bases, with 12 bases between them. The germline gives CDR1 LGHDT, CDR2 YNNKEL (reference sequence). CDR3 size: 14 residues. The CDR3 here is CASSHTRDLYEQYF. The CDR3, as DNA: TGTGCCAGCAGCCACACTCGGGACCTCTACGAGCAGTACTTC.